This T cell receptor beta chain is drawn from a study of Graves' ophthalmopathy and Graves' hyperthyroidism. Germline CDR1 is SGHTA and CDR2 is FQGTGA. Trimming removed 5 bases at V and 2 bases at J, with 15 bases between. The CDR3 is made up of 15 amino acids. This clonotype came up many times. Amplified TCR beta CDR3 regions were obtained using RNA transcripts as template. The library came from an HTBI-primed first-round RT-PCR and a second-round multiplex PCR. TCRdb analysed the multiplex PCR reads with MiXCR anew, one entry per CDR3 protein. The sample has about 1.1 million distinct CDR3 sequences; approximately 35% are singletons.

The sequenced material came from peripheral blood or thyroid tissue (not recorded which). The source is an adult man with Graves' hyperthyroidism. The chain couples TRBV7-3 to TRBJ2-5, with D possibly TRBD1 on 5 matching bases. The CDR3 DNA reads TGTGCCAGCAGCCGTGCGGTGGGGCCGCAAGAGACCCAGTACTTC. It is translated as CASSRAVGPQETQYF.